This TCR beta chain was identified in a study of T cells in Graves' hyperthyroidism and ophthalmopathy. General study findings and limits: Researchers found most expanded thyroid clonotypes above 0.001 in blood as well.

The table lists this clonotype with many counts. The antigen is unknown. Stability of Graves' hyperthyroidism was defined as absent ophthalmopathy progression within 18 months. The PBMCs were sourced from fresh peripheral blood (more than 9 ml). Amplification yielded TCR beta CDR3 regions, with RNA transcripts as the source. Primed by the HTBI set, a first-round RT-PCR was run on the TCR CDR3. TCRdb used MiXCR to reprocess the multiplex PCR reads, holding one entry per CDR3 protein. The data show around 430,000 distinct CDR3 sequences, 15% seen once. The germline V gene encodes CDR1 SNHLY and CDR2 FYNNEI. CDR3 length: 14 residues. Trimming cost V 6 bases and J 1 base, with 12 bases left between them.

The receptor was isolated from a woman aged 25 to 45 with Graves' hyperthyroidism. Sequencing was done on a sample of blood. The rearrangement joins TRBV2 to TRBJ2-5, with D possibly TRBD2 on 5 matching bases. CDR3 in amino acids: CASRDSGIQETQYF. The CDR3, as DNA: TGTGCCAGCAGAGACTCCGGGATCCAAGAGACCCAGTACTTC.